Listed here are 8 T cell receptor beta chains from one sample, sequenced in a study of cytomegalovirus exposure and HLA in healthy donors. PCR involved 60 Vbeta and 13 Jbeta primers. The table came from immunoSEQ multiplex PCR; TCRdb's copy has only in-frame clones and leaves some out. The sample has about 130,000 clones; the top ten hold approximately 1%. Sequencing was carried out using PBMCs. Source of these receptors: a man aged 18 to 35 in good health and CMV-seronegative.

The chain employs TRBV27 and TRBJ1-1; D is perhaps TRBD1 (6 bases). V was shortened by 5 bases and J by 0 bases, with 19 bases between the two germline ends. This CDR3 is built from 17 residues. The germline V gene has CDR1 MNHEY and CDR2 SMNVEV (reference sequence). The CDR3 region has the DNA TGTGCCAGCAGTGGGGGGTTTGGGGGGGGCCTGAACACTGAAGCTTTCTTT. It translates to CASSGGFGGGLNTEAFF.

On this clone itself: Additional DNA sequences in this sample encode the identical CDR3. The chain is built from TRBV5-1 and TRBJ2-3, with a possible D match to TRBD1 (5 bases). CDR1 is SGHRS and CDR2 is YFSETQ in the germline V gene. CDR3 size: 12 residues. With 4 bases removed from V and 5 bases from J, the gap between germline ends came to 8 bases. The CDR3 bases are TGCGCCAGCAGCCCGCAGGGAGATACGCAGTATTTT. It specifies CASSPQGDTQYF.

The chain has TRBV2 and TRBJ1-6; 9 nucleotides line up with TRBD1. Looked up from germline, CDR1 is SNHLY and CDR2 is FYNNEI. The V segment lost 6 bases and the J segment 9 bases; nucleotides outside the gene matches: 6. There are 14 residues in the CDR3. This CDR3 is CASREGQGSSPLHF. The CDR3 bases are TGTGCCAGCAGAGAGGGACAGGGAAGTTCACCCCTCCACTTT.

This sequence joins TRBV29-1 and TRBJ2-6; 10 bases are shared with TRBD2. CDR1 is SQVTM and CDR2 is ANQGSEA in the germline V gene. The CDR3 is 20 residues long. V shed 4 bases, J shed 0 bases, and the junction held 15 bases outside the gene matches. For the CDR3, the DNA is TGCAGCGTTGCGGCCAGCGGGGGGGTAGGGGTGATCTCTGGGGCCAACGTCCTGACTTTC. Its translation is CSVAASGGVGVISGANVLTF.

The rearrangement links TRBV7-9 to TRBJ1-1, with D unclear. The V gene lost 5 bases and the J gene lost 0 bases, with 13 bases spanning the gap. The CDR3 length is 15 residues. Germline V gives CDR1 SEHNR, CDR2 FQNEAQ (reference sequence). Here the CDR3 reads CASSLPSGMNTEAFF. In DNA form, the CDR3 reads TGTGCCAGCAGCCTTCCCTCGGGGATGAACACTGAAGCTTTCTTT.

The chain couples TRBV2 to TRBJ2-7; 9 positions match TRBD2. This CDR3 region has 15 residues. V dropped 1 base and J dropped 2; count of bases not matched to a gene: 3. The germline gives CDR1 SNHLY, CDR2 FYNNEI. CDR3 in amino acids: CASSEGTSATYEQYF. CDR3 DNA: TGTGCCAGCAGTGAAGGGACTAGCGCAACCTACGAGCAGTACTTC.

The chain employs TRBV15 and TRBJ2-2, with TRBD1 identical over 7 bases. CDR1 and CDR2 from the germline V gene are LNHNV and YYDKDF (reference sequence). This CDR3 comprises 15 residues. Losses at the gene ends were 8 bases for V and 4 bases for J; bases not matched to a gene: 10. The CDR3 protein is CATVPGTDRTGELFF. CDR3 bases: TGTGCCACCGTACCTGGGACAGATCGCACCGGGGAGCTGTTTTTT.

This rearrangement joins TRBV25-1 to TRBJ2-2; D ambiguous. This CDR3 is built from 15 residues. Between the trimmed V and J ends, which lost 4 bases and 0 bases, there was a span of 9 bases. Germline V gives CDR1 MGHDK, CDR2 SYGVNS. The CDR3 is CASSGSPANTGELFF. The CDR3 DNA is TGTGCCAGCAGTGGCTCCCCAGCGAACACCGGGGAGCTGTTTTTT. The full variable domain, with the rest looked up from reference TRBV25-1 and TRBJ2-2, is EADIYQTPRYLVIGTGKKITLECSQTMGHDKMYWYQQDPGMELHLIHYSYGVNSTEKGDLSSESTVSRIRTEHFPLTLESARPSHTSQYLCASSGSPANTGELFFGEGSRLTVL.